The 7 T cell receptor beta chains presented below share a single source sample, sequenced in a study of blood T cell repertoires in COVID-19. Some clones are missing from TCRdb's copy, which holds only in-frame ones; the method was immunoSEQ multiplex PCR. The sample lists approximately 88,000 clones, approximately 90% occurring once. Sequencing used peripheral blood. Source of these receptors: a male donor with acute or convalescent COVID-19.

The gene calls are TRBV7-2 and TRBJ2-7; the match to TRBD2 covers 8 bases. Germline CDR1 reads SGHTA; CDR2 reads FQGNSA. J gave up 3 bases and V 1 base, and 5 bases lay outside the gene matches. This CDR3 has 15 residues. The CDR3 protein is CASSLGGGRDYEQYF. The DNA for the CDR3 is TGTGCCAGCAGCTTAGGCGGGGGGCGGGACTACGAGCAGTACTTC.

The gene calls are TRBV7-2 and TRBJ2-3, with 12 positions matching TRBD2. The trim removed 5 bases at V and 0 bases at J, leaving 9 bases unmatched. The CDR3 sequence is 18 residues long. The germline V gene encodes CDR1 SGHTA and CDR2 FQGNSA. In DNA form, the CDR3 reads TGTGCCAGCAGCCCCGGGGCTAGCGGGGGGGCTAGCACAGATACGCAGTATTTT. Protein sequence: CASSPGASGGASTDTQYF.

There are a few counts of this clone. The rearrangement joins TRBV3-1 (or the pseudogene TRBV3-2) to TRBJ1-2; maybe TRBD1 (6 bases). The CDR3 totals 14 residues. Trimming left V 4 bases short and J 4 bases short, with 13 bases between. Looked up from germline, CDR1 is LGHDT and CDR2 is YNNKEL (reference sequence). DNA for the CDR3: TGTGCCAGCAGCCCTGGGGGGGCGTTCTATGGCTACACCTTC. It encodes CASSPGGAFYGYTF.

The V call is TRBV6-1, the J call TRBJ2-2; D is perhaps TRBD2 (6 bases). CDR1 and CDR2 (germline): MNHNS, SASEGT. With 1 base removed from V and 3 bases from J, the gap between germline ends came to 12 bases. This CDR3 comprises 16 residues. As DNA, the CDR3 is TGTGCCAGCAGTGAAGAAATCAGGGAGGACACCGGGGAGCTGTTTTTT. It translates to CASSEEIREDTGELFF.

V and J are TRBV5-1 and TRBJ1-1, with D hard to call. From germline, CDR1 is SGHRS and CDR2 YFSETQ. With 4 bases removed from V and 3 bases from J, the gap between germline ends came to 13 bases. The CDR3 runs 14 residues. CDR3 loop: CASSALPGDTEAFF. In DNA form, the CDR3 reads TGCGCCAGCAGCGCCCTCCCCGGGGACACTGAAGCTTTCTTT.

The rearrangement joins TRBV7-2 to TRBJ1-4, with D maybe TRBD1 (6 bases). Trimming stripped 5 bases from V and 6 bases from J, with 13 bases between. Per germline, CDR1 SGHTA and CDR2 FQGNSA. The CDR3 is 14 amino acids. The chain's CDR3 is CASSPRQEYEKLFF. Here the CDR3 DNA reads TGTGCCAGCAGCCCACGACAGGAATATGAAAAACTGTTTTTT.

The gene calls are TRBV5-1 and TRBJ1-5; 9 bases agree with TRBD1. In germline, CDR1 is SGHRS, CDR2 YFSETQ. With 0 bases clipped from V and 4 bases from J, the junction kept 2 bases outside the gene matches. CDR3 size: 15 residues. This CDR3 is CASSLEGQGNQPQHF. The DNA for the CDR3 is TGCGCCAGCAGCTTGGAGGGACAGGGTAATCAGCCCCAGCATTTT.